This TCR beta chain was profiled in a study of CD8 T cells in Susac syndrome. This clonotype was observed a single time. Its antigen remains unidentified. An amount of RNA that ranged from roughly 0.45 to 1 ug was reverse transcribed with random hexamers. TCRdb re-called the immunoSEQ multiplex PCR reads with MiXCR, one entry per CDR3 protein. The sample lists 110,000 to 150,000 distinct CDR3 sequences; 94% were seen once. Overall study findings and caveats: The study admitted that it had a relatively small number of individuals in its TCR sequencing and HLA analysis.

The clonotype was recovered from a human donor in good health. Sequencing used CD8+ T cells from PBMCs.

The CDR3 loop is CAWRGGSQADTQYF. CDR3 sequence (DNA): TGTGCCTGGAGGGGCGGGAGCCAGGCGGATACGCAGTATTTT. J is TRBJ2-3 and V is TRBV30, with 7 bases fitting TRBD2. In germline, CDR1 is GTSNPN, CDR2 SVGIG (reference sequence). The trim removed 3 bases at V and 6 bases at J, leaving 9 bases unmatched. CDR3 length equals 14 residues.